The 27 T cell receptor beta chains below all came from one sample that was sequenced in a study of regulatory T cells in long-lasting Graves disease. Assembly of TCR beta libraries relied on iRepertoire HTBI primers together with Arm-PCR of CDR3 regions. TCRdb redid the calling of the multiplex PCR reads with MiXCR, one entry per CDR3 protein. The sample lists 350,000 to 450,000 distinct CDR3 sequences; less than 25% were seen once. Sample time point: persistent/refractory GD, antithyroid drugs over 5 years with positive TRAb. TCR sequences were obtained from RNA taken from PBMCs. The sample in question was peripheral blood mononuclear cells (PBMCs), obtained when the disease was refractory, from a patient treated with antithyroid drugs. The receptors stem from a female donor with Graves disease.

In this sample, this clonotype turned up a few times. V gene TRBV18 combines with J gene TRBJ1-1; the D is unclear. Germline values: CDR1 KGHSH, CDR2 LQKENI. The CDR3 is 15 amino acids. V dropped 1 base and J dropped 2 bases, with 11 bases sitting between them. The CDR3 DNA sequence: TGTGCCAGCTCACCACGCGGAGGGATCAACACTGAAGCTTTCTTT. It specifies CASSPRGGINTEAFF. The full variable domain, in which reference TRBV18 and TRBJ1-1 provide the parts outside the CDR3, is NAGVMQNPRHLVRRRGQEARLRCSPMKGHSHVYWYRQLPEEGLKFMVYLQKENIIDESGMPKERFSAEFPKEGPSILRIQQVVRGDSAAYFCASSPRGGINTEAFFGQGTRLTVV.

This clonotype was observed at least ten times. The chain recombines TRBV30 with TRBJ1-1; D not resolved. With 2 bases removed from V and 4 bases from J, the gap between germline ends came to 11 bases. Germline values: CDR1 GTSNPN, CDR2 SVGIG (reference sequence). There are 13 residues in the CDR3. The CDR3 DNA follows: TGTGCCTGGAGTAAACTATTATCCACTGAAGCTTTCTTT. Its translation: CAWSKLLSTEAFF.

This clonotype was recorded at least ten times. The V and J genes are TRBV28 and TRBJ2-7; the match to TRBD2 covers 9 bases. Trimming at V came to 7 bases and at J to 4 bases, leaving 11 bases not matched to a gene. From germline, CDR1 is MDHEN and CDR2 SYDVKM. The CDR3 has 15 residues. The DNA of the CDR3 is TGTGCCAGCAATCTTAGCGGGAGAGGTGTGTACGAGCAGTACTTC. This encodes CASNLSGRGVYEQYF. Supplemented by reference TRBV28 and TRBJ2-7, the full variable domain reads DVKVTQSSRYLVKRTGEKVFLECVQDMDHENMFWYRQDPGLGLRLIYFSYDVKMKEKGDIPEGYSVSREKKERFSLILESASTNQTSMYLCASNLSGRGVYEQYFGPGTRLTVT.

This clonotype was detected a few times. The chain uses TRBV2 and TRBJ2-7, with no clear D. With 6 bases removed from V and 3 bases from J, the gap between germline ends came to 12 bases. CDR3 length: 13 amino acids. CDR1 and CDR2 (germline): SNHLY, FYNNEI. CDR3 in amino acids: CASSQAVFYEQYF. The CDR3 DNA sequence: TGTGCCAGCAGCCAAGCAGTCTTCTACGAGCAGTACTTC. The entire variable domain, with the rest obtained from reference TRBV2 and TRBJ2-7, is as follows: EPEVTQTPSHQVTQMGQEVILRCVPISNHLYFYWYRQILGQKVEFLVSFYNNEISEKSEIFDDQFSVERPDGSNFTLKIRSTKLEDSAMYFCASSQAVFYEQYFGPGTRLTVT.

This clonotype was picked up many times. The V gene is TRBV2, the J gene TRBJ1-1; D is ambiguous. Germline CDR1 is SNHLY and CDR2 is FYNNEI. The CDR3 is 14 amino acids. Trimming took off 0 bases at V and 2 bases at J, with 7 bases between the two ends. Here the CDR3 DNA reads TGTGCCAGCAGTGAAGCGCTTGGTAACACTGAAGCTTTCTTT. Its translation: CASSEALGNTEAFF.

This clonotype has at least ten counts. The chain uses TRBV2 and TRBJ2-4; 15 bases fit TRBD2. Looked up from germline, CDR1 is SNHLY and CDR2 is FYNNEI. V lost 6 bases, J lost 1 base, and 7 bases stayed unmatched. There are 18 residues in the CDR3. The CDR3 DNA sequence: TGTGCCAGCAGGACCGGGACTAGCGGGGGGCTGGCCAAAAACATTCAGTACTTC. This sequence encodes CASRTGTSGGLAKNIQYF.

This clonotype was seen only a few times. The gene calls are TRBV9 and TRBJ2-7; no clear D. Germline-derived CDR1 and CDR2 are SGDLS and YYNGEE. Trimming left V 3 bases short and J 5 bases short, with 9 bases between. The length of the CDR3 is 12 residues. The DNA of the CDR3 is TGTGCCAGCAGCGGGGATGGAAACGAGCAGTACTTC. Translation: CASSGDGNEQYF.

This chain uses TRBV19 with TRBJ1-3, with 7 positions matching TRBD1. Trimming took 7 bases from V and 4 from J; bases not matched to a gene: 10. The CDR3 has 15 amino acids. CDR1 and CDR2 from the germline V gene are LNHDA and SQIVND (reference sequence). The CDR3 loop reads CASNPGQRIGNTIYF. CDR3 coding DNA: TGTGCCAGTAACCCGGGACAGCGGATCGGAAACACCATATATTTT.

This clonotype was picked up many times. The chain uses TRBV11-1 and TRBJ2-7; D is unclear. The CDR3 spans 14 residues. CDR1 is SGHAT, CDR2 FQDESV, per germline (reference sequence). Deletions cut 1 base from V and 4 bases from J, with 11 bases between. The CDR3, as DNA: TGTGCCAGCAGCTTAGACCAGAATCCTTACGAGCAGTACTTC. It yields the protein CASSLDQNPYEQYF.

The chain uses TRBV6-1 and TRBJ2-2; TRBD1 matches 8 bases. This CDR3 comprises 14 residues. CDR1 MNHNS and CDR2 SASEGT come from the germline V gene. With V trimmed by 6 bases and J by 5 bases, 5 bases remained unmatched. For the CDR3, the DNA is TGTGCCAGCAGACCTGACAGGGGAACCGGGGAGCTGTTTTTT. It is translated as CASRPDRGTGELFF.

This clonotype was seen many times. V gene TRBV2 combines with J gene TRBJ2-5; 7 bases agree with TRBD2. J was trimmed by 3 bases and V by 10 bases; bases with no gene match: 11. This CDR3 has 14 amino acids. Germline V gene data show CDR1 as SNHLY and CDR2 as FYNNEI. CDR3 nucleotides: TGTGCCACAAAGGCTGCTAGCGGAAAAGAGACCCAGTACTTC. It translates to CATKAASGKETQYF. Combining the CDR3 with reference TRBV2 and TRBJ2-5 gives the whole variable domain EPEVTQTPSHQVTQMGQEVILRCVPISNHLYFYWYRQILGQKVEFLVSFYNNEISEKSEIFDDQFSVERPDGSNFTLKIRSTKLEDSAMYFCATKAASGKETQYFGPGTRLLVL.

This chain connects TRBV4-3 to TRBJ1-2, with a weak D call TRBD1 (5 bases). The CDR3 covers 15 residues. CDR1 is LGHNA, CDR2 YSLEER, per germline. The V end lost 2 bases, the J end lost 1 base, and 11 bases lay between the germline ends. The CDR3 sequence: CASSQKKGLNYGYTF. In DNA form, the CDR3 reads TGCGCCAGCAGCCAAAAGAAGGGGCTTAACTATGGCTACACCTTC.

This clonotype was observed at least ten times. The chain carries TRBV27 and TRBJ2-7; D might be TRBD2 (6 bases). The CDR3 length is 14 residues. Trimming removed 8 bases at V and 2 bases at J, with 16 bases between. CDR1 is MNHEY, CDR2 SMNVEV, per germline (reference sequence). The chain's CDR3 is CASGWEAPPYEQYF. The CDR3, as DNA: TGTGCCAGCGGATGGGAGGCCCCCCCCTACGAGCAGTACTTC.

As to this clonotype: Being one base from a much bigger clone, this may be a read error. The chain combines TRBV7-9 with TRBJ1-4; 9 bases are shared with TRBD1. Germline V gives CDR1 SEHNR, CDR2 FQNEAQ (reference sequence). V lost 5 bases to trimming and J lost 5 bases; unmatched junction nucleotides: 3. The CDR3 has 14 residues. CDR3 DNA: TGTGCCAGCAGCATCGACAGGGGGAATGAAAAACTGTTTTTT. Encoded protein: CASSIDRGNEKLFF.

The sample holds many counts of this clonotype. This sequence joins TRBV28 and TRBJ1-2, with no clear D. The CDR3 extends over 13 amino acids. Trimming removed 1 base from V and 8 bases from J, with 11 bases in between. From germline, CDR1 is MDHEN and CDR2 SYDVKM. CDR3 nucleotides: TGTGCCAGCAGTTTATTGGGATTTGGCGGCTACACCTTC. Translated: CASSLLGFGGYTF.

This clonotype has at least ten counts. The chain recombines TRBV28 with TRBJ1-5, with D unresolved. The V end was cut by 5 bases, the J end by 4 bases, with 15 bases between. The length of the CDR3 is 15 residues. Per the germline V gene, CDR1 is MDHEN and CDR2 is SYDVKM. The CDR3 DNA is TGTGCCAGCAGTCAGTATACGCCACTGAATCAGCCCCAGCATTTT. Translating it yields CASSQYTPLNQPQHF. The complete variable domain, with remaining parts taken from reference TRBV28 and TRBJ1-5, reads DVKVTQSSRYLVKRTGEKVFLECVQDMDHENMFWYRQDPGLGLRLIYFSYDVKMKEKGDIPEGYSVSREKKERFSLILESASTNQTSMYLCASSQYTPLNQPQHFGDGTRLSIL.

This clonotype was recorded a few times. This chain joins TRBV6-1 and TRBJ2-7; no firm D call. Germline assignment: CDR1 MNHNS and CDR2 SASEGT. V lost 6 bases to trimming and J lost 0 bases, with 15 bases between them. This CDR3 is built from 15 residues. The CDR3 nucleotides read TGTGCCAGCAGCGTAACACGGCAAGGCTCCTACGAGCAGTACTTC. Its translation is CASSVTRQGSYEQYF.

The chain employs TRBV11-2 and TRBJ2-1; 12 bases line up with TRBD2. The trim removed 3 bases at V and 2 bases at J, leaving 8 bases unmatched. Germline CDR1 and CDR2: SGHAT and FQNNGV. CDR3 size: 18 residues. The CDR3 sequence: CASSFLTSGRWTYNEQFF. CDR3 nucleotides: TGTGCCAGCAGCTTCTTGACTAGCGGGAGATGGACCTACAATGAGCAGTTCTTC. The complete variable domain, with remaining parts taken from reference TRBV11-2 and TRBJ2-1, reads EAGVAQSPRYKIIEKRQSVAFWCNPISGHATLYWYQQILGQGPKLLIQFQNNGVVDDSQLPKDRFSAERLKGVDSTLKIQPAKLEDSAVYLCASSFLTSGRWTYNEQFFGPGTRLTVL.

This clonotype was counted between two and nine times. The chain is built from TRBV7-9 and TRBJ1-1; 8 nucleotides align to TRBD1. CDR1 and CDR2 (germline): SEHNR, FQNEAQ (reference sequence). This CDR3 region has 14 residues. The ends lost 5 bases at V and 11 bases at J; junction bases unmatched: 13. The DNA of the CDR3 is TGTGCCAGCAGCCAGATCAGGGGGCGCGGGAGCGCTTTCTTT. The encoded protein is CASSQIRGRGSAFF.

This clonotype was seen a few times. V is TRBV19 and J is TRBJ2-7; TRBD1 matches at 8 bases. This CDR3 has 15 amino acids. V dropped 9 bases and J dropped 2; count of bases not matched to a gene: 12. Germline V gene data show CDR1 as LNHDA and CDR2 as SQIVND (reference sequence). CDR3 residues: CASTSTGQVPYEQYF. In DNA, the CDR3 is TGTGCCAGCACTTCTACGGGACAGGTCCCCTACGAGCAGTACTTC.

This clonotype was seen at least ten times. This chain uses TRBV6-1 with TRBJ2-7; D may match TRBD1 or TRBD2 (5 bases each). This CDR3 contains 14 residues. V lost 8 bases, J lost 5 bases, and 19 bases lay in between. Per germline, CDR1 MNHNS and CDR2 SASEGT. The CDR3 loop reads CASRGLGPLNEQYF. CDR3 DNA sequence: TGTGCCAGCCGGGGCTTGGGCCCACTTAACGAGCAGTACTTC.

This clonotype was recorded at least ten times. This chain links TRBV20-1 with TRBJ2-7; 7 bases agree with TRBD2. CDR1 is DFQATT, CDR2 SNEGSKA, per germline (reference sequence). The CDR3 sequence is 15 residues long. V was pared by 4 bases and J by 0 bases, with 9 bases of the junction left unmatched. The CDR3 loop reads CSAKGLADRSYEQYF. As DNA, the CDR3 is TGCAGTGCTAAGGGTCTAGCGGACCGCTCCTACGAGCAGTACTTC.

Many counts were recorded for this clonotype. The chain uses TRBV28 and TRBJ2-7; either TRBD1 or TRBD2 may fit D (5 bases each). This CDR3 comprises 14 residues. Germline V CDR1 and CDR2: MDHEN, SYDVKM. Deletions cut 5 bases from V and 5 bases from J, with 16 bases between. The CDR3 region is CASSTPLGVDEQYF. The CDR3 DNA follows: TGTGCCAGCAGTACTCCCCTGGGGGTGGACGAGCAGTACTTC.

CDR3 in amino acids: CSAADEPTQYF. The CDR3, as DNA: TGCAGTGCCGCGGACGAGCCCACGCAGTATTTT. V and J are TRBV20-1 and TRBJ2-3; no definite D call. Trimming took 6 bases from V and 9 from J, leaving 13 bases between them. CDR3 size: 11 residues. Germline lookup yields CDR1 DFQATT and CDR2 SNEGSKA (reference sequence).

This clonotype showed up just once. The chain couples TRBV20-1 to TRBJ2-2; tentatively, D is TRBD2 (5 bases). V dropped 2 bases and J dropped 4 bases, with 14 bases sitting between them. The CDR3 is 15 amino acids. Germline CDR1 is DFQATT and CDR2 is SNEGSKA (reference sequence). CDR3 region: CSARISGPFTGELFF. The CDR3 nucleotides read TGCAGTGCTAGAATCAGCGGACCCTTCACCGGGGAGCTGTTTTTT.

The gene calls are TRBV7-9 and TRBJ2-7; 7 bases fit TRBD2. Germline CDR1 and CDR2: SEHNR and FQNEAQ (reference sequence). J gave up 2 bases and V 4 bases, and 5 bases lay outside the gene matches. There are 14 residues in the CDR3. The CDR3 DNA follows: TGTGCCAGCAGCTCCCGGGACTACACCTACGAGCAGTACTTC. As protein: CASSSRDYTYEQYF.

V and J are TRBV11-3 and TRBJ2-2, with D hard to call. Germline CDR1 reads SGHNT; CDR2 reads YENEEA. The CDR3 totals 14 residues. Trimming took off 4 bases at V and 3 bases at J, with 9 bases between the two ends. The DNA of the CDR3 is TGTGCCAGCAGCTCCCCCGCGGACACCGGGGAGCTGTTTTTT. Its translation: CASSSPADTGELFF.